This T cell receptor beta chain was sequenced during a study of blood T cell repertoires in COVID-19. Clones were read by immunoSEQ multiplex PCR, and TCRdb kept only the in-frame ones, dropping some. The data show roughly 300,000 clones, 86% seen once. This CDR3 region has 14 residues. The germline V gene encodes CDR1 SGHTS and CDR2 YDEGEE. The trim removed 3 bases at V and 4 bases at J, leaving 4 bases unmatched. V usage is TRBV5-8 and J usage is TRBJ2-7; TRBD1 matches 10 bases. The sample was PBMCs or T cells enriched from blood (not recorded which). The clonotype originates from a man aged 25-45 years who had recovered from COVID-19. This chain's CDR3 is CASSSGQGPYEQYF. As DNA, the CDR3 is TGTGCCAGCAGCTCGGGACAGGGGCCTTACGAGCAGTACTTC.